The 3 T cell receptor beta chains reported below all come from one sample, sequenced in a study of tumor-infiltrating lymphocytes in primary liver carcinoma. Priming with a constant-region primer yielded TCR beta cDNA from roughly 0.45 ug total RNA. Nested multiplex PCR, run for three rounds with slightly modified ARM-PCR, yielded TCR beta libraries. Investigators reported that the first two PCR rounds, at 9 to 11 cycles each, used TRBV1-TRBV30 forward primers with a C-beta reverse primer. Using its own MiXCR run on the multiplex PCR reads, TCRdb lists one record per CDR3 protein. The profile shows some 95,000 distinct CDR3 sequences, 68% of them singletons. Without any cell sorting, about 19-30 mg of bulk tissue yielded co-extracted RNA and DNA. The sequenced sample consisted of tumor-adjacent normal liver tissue. The receptors were sampled from a man aged 35 to 55 with primary liver carcinoma and hepatitis B virus infection.

In its sample, this clonotype was seen many times. The chain carries TRBV11-2 and TRBJ1-5, with D hard to call. Per the germline V gene, CDR1 is SGHAT and CDR2 is FQNNGV. Trimming pared 1 base from V and 0 bases from J, leaving 13 bases between. CDR3 size: 17 residues. The CDR3 protein is CASSLGGDTYSNQPQHF. Written as DNA, the CDR3 is TGTGCCAGCAGCTTAGGGGGAGACACTTATAGCAATCAGCCCCAGCATTTT. The full variable domain, rest sourced from reference TRBV11-2 and TRBJ1-5, is EAGVAQSPRYKIIEKRQSVAFWCNPISGHATLYWYQQILGQGPKLLIQFQNNGVVDDSQLPKDRFSAERLKGVDSTLKIQPAKLEDSAVYLCASSLGGDTYSNQPQHFGDGTRLSIL.

This chain connects TRBV29-1 to TRBJ2-7; 7 bases are shared with TRBD1. The CDR3 is 13 residues long. The junction had 8 bases not matched to a gene; V was cut back by 5 bases and J by 4 bases. The germline V gene has CDR1 SQVTM and CDR2 ANQGSEA. The CDR3 DNA is TGCAGCGTTCCCCAGGCAGGGGGTTACGAGCAGTACTTC. Amino acid sequence: CSVPQAGGYEQYF.

Turning to this clonotype: Its ends do not fully match the called genes, so a read error is possible. The genes are TRBV11-1 and TRBJ2-7; D may be TRBD1 (5 bases). Per the germline V gene, CDR1 is SGHAT and CDR2 is FQDESV (reference sequence). The CDR3 sequence is 13 residues long. The CDR3 DNA follows: TGTGGCAGCCCCTCCCAGGGTTCCTACGAGCAGTACTTC. Amino acids: CGSPSQGSYEQYF. The full variable domain, in which reference TRBV11-1 and TRBJ2-7 provide the parts outside the CDR3, is EAEVAQSPRYKITEKSQAVAFWCDPISGHATLYWYRQILGQGPELLVQFQDESVVDDSQLPKDRFSAERLKGVDSTLKIQPAELGDSAMYLCGSPSQGSYEQYFGPGTRLTVT.